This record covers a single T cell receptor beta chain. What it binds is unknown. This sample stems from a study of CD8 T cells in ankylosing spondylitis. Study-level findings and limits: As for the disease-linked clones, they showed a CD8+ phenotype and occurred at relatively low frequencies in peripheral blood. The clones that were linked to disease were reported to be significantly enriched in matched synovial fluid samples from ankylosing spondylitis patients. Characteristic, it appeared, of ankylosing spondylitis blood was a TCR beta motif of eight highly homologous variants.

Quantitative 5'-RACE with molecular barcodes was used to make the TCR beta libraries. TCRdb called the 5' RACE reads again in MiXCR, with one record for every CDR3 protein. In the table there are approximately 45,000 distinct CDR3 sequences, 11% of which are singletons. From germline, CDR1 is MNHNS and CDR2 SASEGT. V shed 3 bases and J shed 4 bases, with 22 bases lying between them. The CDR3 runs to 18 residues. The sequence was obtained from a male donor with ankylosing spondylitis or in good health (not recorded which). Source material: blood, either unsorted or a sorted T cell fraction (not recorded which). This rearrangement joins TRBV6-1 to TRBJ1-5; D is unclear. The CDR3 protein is CASSDSGVELSGNQPQHF. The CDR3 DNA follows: TGTGCCAGCAGTGATAGCGGGGTCGAATTGTCTGGAAATCAGCCCCAGCATTTT.